A selection of T cell receptor beta chains follows, all from one sample in a study of post-analysis software for immune sequencing data. Using its own MiXCR run on the PCR reads, TCRdb lists one record per CDR3 protein. The sample gives about 400,000 distinct CDR3 sequences, less than 35% of which show up once; roughly 13% is in the top ten. Sequencing was performed on blood. These receptors originate from a girl under 18 with multiple sclerosis. The CDR3 runs from the conserved cysteine through the conserved F or W.

>TRBV4-2
CASSQEGQGGGYTF
>TRBV13
CASSLVRYRVSGTDTQYF
>TRBV12-3/TRBV12-4
CASSSSPDAKETQYF
>TRBV5-1
CASSYPGTGGSEQFF
>TRBV14
CASSQDPARGETQYF
>TRBV5-1
CASSLGLYSYEQYF
>TRBV4-3
CASSHLGGTSGQGMLNEQFF
>TRBV29-1
CSVPSSYEQYF
>TRBV7-3
CASSTTGKTSPLHF
>TRBV24-1
CATSDFPAASGGTYQETQYF
>TRBV20-1
CSARGVLGIDEQFF
>TRBV4-2
CASSQAGGTTDTQYF
>TRBV10-3
CAISEGGYYEQYF
>TRBV7-9
CASSLVRLAGAPEQFF
>TRBV12-3/TRBV12-4
CASSFSRGGGYGYTF
>TRBV6-1
CASTKGRGNFYGYTF
>TRBV6-2/TRBV6-3
CASSFPTSLDEQFF
>TRBV5-1
CASSAPGIPNYGYTF
>TRBV2
CASSEAWAEENIQYF
>TRBV29-1
CSAGALVQGTDTQYF
>TRBV4-2
CASSQDRSREAFF
>TRBV12-3/TRBV12-4
CASSRQAVTNEKLFF
>TRBV24-1
CATSDPARGVNEQYF
>TRBV12-3/TRBV12-4
CASNPGTGSAEAFF
>TRBV4-2
CASSPGRDEQYF
>TRBV5-1
CASSLDRVIYEQYF
>TRBV5-1
CASSLAVNYGYTF
>TRBV20-1
CSARERTGPDTEAFF
>TRBV4-2
CASSQDLLEMGYGYTF
>TRBV2
CASSVTGNQPQHF
>TRBV7-3
CASSLNFGGVNVRTF
>TRBV16
CASSQTGQGNTEAFF
>TRBV20-1
CSAAGNYGYTF
>TRBV6-5
CTSSSWYLGEQYF
>TRBV15
CATSRDRAGSSYEQYF
>TRBV12-3/TRBV12-4
CANGLAGASYNEQFF
>TRBV12-3/TRBV12-4
CASRSSRGLNQPQHF
>TRBV6-2/TRBV6-3
CASSYSTGQGARGGYTF
>TRBV27
CASSPRAGLVPYEQYF
>TRBV29-1
CSVEGRQGDNEKLFF
>TRBV6-5
CASSAGTLRETQYF
>TRBV7-9
CASSLGTGGEGPMNTEAFF
>TRBV12-3/TRBV12-4
CASSLRGWQPQHF
>TRBV20-1
CSATDMRQPQHF
>TRBV28
CASSLWRGTGGNEQYF
>TRBV20-1
CSARWDTGELFF
>TRBV4-2
CASSQEGTGAYGYTF